Included here is one T cell receptor beta chain sequence, with context. The antigen remains unidentified. V shed 2 bases, J shed 6 bases, and the junction held 7 bases outside the gene matches. The germline V gene encodes CDR1 DFQATT and CDR2 SNEGSKA (reference sequence). This CDR3 spans 14 amino acids. TCR beta libraries were prepared from cDNA with unique molecular identifiers. TCRdb used MiXCR to reprocess the PCR reads, holding one entry per CDR3 protein. This sample carries under 200,000 distinct CDR3 sequences, roughly 34% of them seen once, and the ten largest clones take around 30%. This entry belongs to a study of post-analysis software for immune sequencing data. Notes on the study in general: Controls showed significantly higher normalized Chao1 diversity than did multiple sclerosis patients.

J is TRBJ1-5 and V is TRBV20-1, with 7 bases fitting TRBD1. This clonotype was obtained from a girl between 10 and 17 years old with multiple sclerosis. This material consisted of blood, taken after autologous hematopoietic stem cell transplantation. This CDR3 is CSARKGGSGQPQHF. CDR3 DNA: TGCAGTGCTAGAAAAGGGGGCTCAGGTCAGCCCCAGCATTTT.